The T cell receptor (beta chain) under discussion was sequenced for a study of T-cell reconstitution after alpha-beta-depleted transplantation in children. Whole-study findings and limits: Day-60 TCRbeta diversity that was high in some patients was derived from surviving recipient T cells and thymic progenitors.

Preparation of the TCRbeta library involved a method that used unique molecular identifiers. One entry per CDR3 protein results from TCRdb running MiXCR on the PCR reads. Here the sample spans about 490,000 distinct CDR3 sequences, about 10% being singletons. The table lists this clonotype with many counts. Its antigen is not identified. Losses at the gene ends were 2 bases for V and 5 bases for J; bases not matched to a gene: 9. Germline V CDR1 and CDR2: DFQATT, SNEGSKA (reference sequence). The CDR3 loop spans 15 amino acids. The chain is built from TRBV20-1 and TRBJ2-4, with TRBD2 matching 7 bases. The sequence derives from a child aged 2-15 years with inherited bone marrow failure, due to receive a stem cell transplant. The sequencing here drew on PBMCs, taken before TCRalphabeta/CD19-depleted stem cell transplant. CDR3 loop: CSARPRTSAENIQYF. The CDR3 DNA reads TGCAGTGCTAGACCGCGGACTAGTGCTGAAAACATTCAGTACTTC.